This T cell receptor (beta chain) derives from a study of cytomegalovirus exposure and HLA in healthy donors. Whole-study results and caveats: In a later analysis, parvovirus B19, influenza, CMV and Epstein-Barr virus appeared linked to several top co-occurrence clusters.

With 60 Vbeta and 13 Jbeta primers, the PCR was carried out. TCRdb's table, derived via immunoSEQ multiplex PCR, lists solely in-frame clones and lacks some. The table has 110,000 to 150,000 clones, under 90% seen once. This clone came up a few times. Antigen: not known. At the time of sampling, donors were nominally healthy, though unrecorded immune exposures were likely. The TCR originated in a boy aged 2 to 10 in good health and CMV-seronegative. What was sequenced was PBMCs.

CDR3 region: CASSLAGTGEKLFF. CDR3 in DNA: TGTGCCAGCAGCTTGGCAGGGACTGGGGAAAAACTGTTTTTT. The J gene is TRBJ1-4, the V gene TRBV7-6, with D possibly being TRBD1 (5 bases). The germline CDR1 and CDR2 sequences are SGHVS and FNYEAQ. V was clipped by 3 bases and J by 8 bases, with 13 bases between them. The CDR3 has 14 residues.